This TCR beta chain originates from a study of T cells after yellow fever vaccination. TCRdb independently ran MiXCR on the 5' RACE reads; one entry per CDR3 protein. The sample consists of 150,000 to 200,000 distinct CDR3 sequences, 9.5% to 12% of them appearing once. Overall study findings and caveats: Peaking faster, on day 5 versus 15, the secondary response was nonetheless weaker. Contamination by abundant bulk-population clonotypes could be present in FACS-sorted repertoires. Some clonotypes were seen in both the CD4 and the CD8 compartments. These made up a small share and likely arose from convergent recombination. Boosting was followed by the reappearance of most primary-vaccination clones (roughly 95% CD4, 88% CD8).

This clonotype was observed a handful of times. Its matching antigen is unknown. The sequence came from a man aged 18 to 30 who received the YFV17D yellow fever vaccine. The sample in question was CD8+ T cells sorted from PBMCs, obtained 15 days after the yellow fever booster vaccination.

The CDR3 loop is CASSLRVTEAFF. The CDR3 DNA sequence: TGTGCCAGCAGTTTAAGAGTCACTGAAGCTTTCTTT. The chain recombines TRBV28 with TRBJ1-1; D is uncertain. This CDR3 region has 12 residues. V was clipped by 2 bases and J by 4 bases, with 5 bases between them. The germline gives CDR1 MDHEN, CDR2 SYDVKM.